Listed below are T cell receptor beta chains from one sample, sequenced in a study of blood T cell repertoires in COVID-19. Assay used: immunoSEQ multiplex PCR; TCRdb lists only in-frame clones, some missing. The table has approximately 250,000 clones, around 93% seen once; the top ten hold 2.5% to 3%. Sequenced sample: PBMCs or T cells enriched from blood (not recorded which). These receptors all come from a man in his forties or fifties who had been exposed to COVID-19. Each CDR3 is given with its conserved first and last residue. D genes are given only for firm matches. Where a row states a size, it is once, few, many or the class of an expanded clone; other rows omit it.

D,V,size,J,DNA,CDR3
TRBD2,TRBV28,-,TRBJ2-3,TGTGCCAGCAGTCCGACTAGCGGGATCAGGGCAGATACGCAGTATTTT,CASSPTSGIRADTQYF
TRBD2,TRBV5-6,few,TRBJ2-1,TGTGCCAGCAGCTACACACTTATGATGGGGACTAACCGTTTTTATGAGCAGTTCTTC,CASSYTLMMGTNRFYEQFF
-,TRBV6-1,-,TRBJ2-7,TGTGCCAGCAGTGAGCTTTCCGATAGCGGCATCTCCTACGAGCAGTACTTC,CASSELSDSGISYEQYF
-,TRBV2,-,TRBJ1-6,TGTGCCGGGCGAGGAGAGGGAAGAGGATCACCCCTCCACTTT,CAGRGEGRGSPLHF
-,TRBV7-9,-,TRBJ1-1,TGTGCCAGCAGCCCCCCTGGCAGCGGGAACACTGAAGCTTTCTTT,CASSPPGSGNTEAFF
TRBD1,TRBV27,once,TRBJ1-1,TGTGCCAGCAGTCCCATCGGGACAGGGGGCTACACTGAAGCTTTCTTT,CASSPIGTGGYTEAFF
-,TRBV7-6,few,TRBJ2-2,TGTGCCAGCAGCTTCTCAGCGATGGTCGGGGAGCTGTTTTTT,CASSFSAMVGELFF
-,TRBV10-3,-,TRBJ1-1,TGTGCCATCAGTATTCGGGATCTGAACACTGAAGCTTTCTTT,CAISIRDLNTEAFF
TRBD2,TRBV19,-,TRBJ2-1,TGTGCCAGTAGTAAGCAAACTAGCGGAGCCTACAATGAGCAGTTCTTC,CASSKQTSGAYNEQFF
-,TRBV6-6,-,TRBJ2-7,TGTGCCAGCAGAGACATCTACGAGCAGTACTTC,CASRDIYEQYF
-,TRBV5-1,-,TRBJ1-5,TGCGCCAGCAGCTTGGAGGGGCCCTATAGCAATCAGCCCCAGCATTTT,CASSLEGPYSNQPQHF
-,TRBV7-9,-,TRBJ2-6,TGTGCCAGCAGCGCACAGTTAGGGACTGTGAGCTCTGGGGCCAACGTCCTGACTTTC,CASSAQLGTVSSGANVLTF
TRBD1,TRBV7-9,-,TRBJ1-5,TGTGCCAGCAGCTTAGGGGGGGCGGGACAGGGACTCAAAAATCAGCCCCAGCATTTT,CASSLGGAGQGLKNQPQHF
-,TRBV27,-,TRBJ2-2,TGTGCCAGCAGTTTACAGCTAGCTGGCACCGGGGAGCTGTTTTTT,CASSLQLAGTGELFF
-,TRBV27,-,TRBJ1-6,TGTGCCAGCCAGACCCCAGGTGGCACAAATTCACCCCTCCACTTT,CASQTPGGTNSPLHF
-,TRBV11-3,-,TRBJ2-2,TGTGCCAGCAGCTCAACCGGGTGGGGCCGCACCGGGGAGCTGTTTTTT,CASSSTGWGRTGELFF
TRBD1,TRBV28,-,TRBJ1-1,TGTGCCAGCAGCCTAGGGACAGGGCAGGCTTTCTTT,CASSLGTGQAFF
-,TRBV24-1,-,TRBJ2-3,TGTGCCACCAGTGGGAACAGCATTAGCACAGATACGCAGTATTTT,CATSGNSISTDTQYF
TRBD2,TRBV29-1,-,TRBJ2-2,TGCAGCGTTCTCACCTCCGGGGGGTCTCCTTACACCGGGGAGCTGTTTTTT,CSVLTSGGSPYTGELFF
-,TRBV9,-,TRBJ2-7,TGTGCCAGCAGCGTAGGGGATAGCGGACTTTACGAGCAGTACTTC,CASSVGDSGLYEQYF
TRBD1,TRBV19,-,TRBJ2-7,TGTGCCAGTAGCCATGGACAGGGTGAGCAGTACTTC,CASSHGQGEQYF
-,TRBV5-1,-,TRBJ2-3,TGCGCCAGCAGCTTTGGGACTTCCCTTAGCACAGATACGCAGTATTTT,CASSFGTSLSTDTQYF
-,TRBV28,-,TRBJ2-5,TGTGCCAGCACTCGTCGGGGGGCTGGCCAAGAGACCCAGTACTTC,CASTRRGAGQETQYF
TRBD2,TRBV3-1/TRBV3-2,-,TRBJ2-7,TGTGCCAGCAGCCAAGCGGCAAGCGGGAGCTCCTACGAGCAGTACTTC,CASSQAASGSSYEQYF
-,TRBV25-1,-,TRBJ2-1,TGTGCCAGCAGTTTTCCGGGACACGAGAACAATGAGCAGTTCTTC,CASSFPGHENNEQFF
TRBD1,TRBV10-3,-,TRBJ1-2,TGTGCCATCAGTATGTCAGGGGGCCCACAAACTAACTATGGCTACACCTTC,CAISMSGGPQTNYGYTF
-,TRBV6-4,many,TRBJ2-1,TGTGCCAGCAGTGCAAGTCGGGTCAATGAGCAGTTCTTC,CASSASRVNEQFF
-,TRBV20-1,-,TRBJ2-7,TGCAGTGCCAGACAATCCTACGAGCAGTACTTC,CSARQSYEQYF
-,TRBV11-3,-,TRBJ2-7,TGTGCCAGCAGCTCAGAGGCAGGGGCTTCCTACGAGCAGTACTTC,CASSSEAGASYEQYF
TRBD2,TRBV18,-,TRBJ2-7,TGTGCCAGCTCACCGGTCCTAGGTCGCGGGAGGGTCTACGAGCAGTACTTC,CASSPVLGRGRVYEQYF
-,TRBV5-4,few,TRBJ2-4,TGTGCCAGCGGGCTTTCAGCCAAAAACATTCAGTACTTC,CASGLSAKNIQYF
-,TRBV28,-,TRBJ1-4,TGTGCCAGCAGTGACTTTGGGGGGACGGCTAATGAAAAACTGTTTTTT,CASSDFGGTANEKLFF
-,TRBV30,-,TRBJ1-1,TGTGCCTGGAGCGACGATAGCGCTGAAGCTTTCTTT,CAWSDDSAEAFF
TRBD1,TRBV29-1,once,TRBJ2-2,TGCAGCGTTTTAAGACAGGGAACCGGGGAGCTGTTTTTT,CSVLRQGTGELFF
-,TRBV28,-,TRBJ1-1,TGTGCCAGCAGTTTGAGCGGTGGCACTGAAGCTTTCTTT,CASSLSGGTEAFF
-,TRBV27,-,TRBJ2-7,TGTGCCAGCTCATCTAAGTGGCAGGGGATCGTCTACGAGCAGTACTTC,CASSSKWQGIVYEQYF
TRBD2,TRBV6-2/TRBV6-3,-,TRBJ2-2,TGTGCCAGCAGTGACGGACTAGCGGGTATCGGCGGGGAGCTGTTTTTT,CASSDGLAGIGGELFF
TRBD1,TRBV28,-,TRBJ2-5,TGTGCCAGCAGTTTCGGCAGGGGGATTAAAAGAGAGACCCAGTACTTC,CASSFGRGIKRETQYF
TRBD2,TRBV30,-,TRBJ2-7,TGTGCCGGGAGGGTGCACCTAAGCTCCTACGAGCAGTACTTC,CAGRVHLSSYEQYF
-,TRBV7-9,-,TRBJ2-7,TGTGCCAGCAGCTTAGGGAGGAGCTACGAGCAGTACTTC,CASSLGRSYEQYF
-,TRBV6-7,-,TRBJ1-5,TGTGCCAGCAGGGAACCGAAACAGGGCTCTCACAATCAGCCCCAGCATTTT,CASREPKQGSHNQPQHF